These T cell receptor beta chains were read from a single sample in a study of spatial heterogeneity in lung cancer. MiXCR, run by TCRdb on the 5' RACE reads, gives a single entry per CDR3 protein. The sample includes 13,000 to 15,000 distinct CDR3 sequences, 11% of them seen just once. The sequences come from PBMCs, collected at surgery. The source is a female donor with early-stage non-small cell lung cancer. Both conserved end residues are part of each CDR3. The order of the fields is V gene, D gene, J gene, clone size, CDR3 length, CDR3 DNA, CDR3 protein. The D gene is left open where the match is weak. Clone size is not always given. Where it is, it says once, few, many or a class for expanded clones.

v_call: TRBV5-4; d_call: TRBD2; j_call: TRBJ2-3; clone_size: .; cdr3_length: 16; cdr3_nt: TGTGCCAGCAGCTTCGTAGCGGGGGGTGGTGTGTATACGCAGTATTTT; cdr3_aa: CASSFVAGGGVYTQYF
v_call: TRBV6-5; d_call: TRBD2; j_call: TRBJ2-3; clone_size: medium-sized; cdr3_length: 17; cdr3_nt: TGTGCCAGCAGTTACTCTGCTAGCGGGGGGGCCTCAGATACGCAGTATTTT; cdr3_aa: CASSYSASGGASDTQYF
v_call: TRBV6-4; d_call: TRBD1; j_call: TRBJ2-6; clone_size: few; cdr3_length: 13; cdr3_nt: TGTGCCAGCAGTGAGGCAGGGACAGGAGACCTGACTTTC; cdr3_aa: CASSEAGTGDLTF
v_call: TRBV7-2; d_call: TRBD1; j_call: TRBJ2-2; clone_size: few; cdr3_length: 15; cdr3_nt: TGTGCCAGCAGACGTACAGGGGGCCGCACCGGGGAGCTGTTTTTT; cdr3_aa: CASRRTGGRTGELFF
v_call: TRBV6-2/TRBV6-3; d_call: TRBD2; j_call: TRBJ2-1; clone_size: many; cdr3_length: 13; cdr3_nt: TGTGCCAGCAGTTATCGTGCGGGGGGGCGGCAGTTCTTC; cdr3_aa: CASSYRAGGRQFF
v_call: TRBV7-8; d_call: TRBD1; j_call: TRBJ1-5; clone_size: many; cdr3_length: 13; cdr3_nt: TGTGCCAGCCGAGGGGGCCCTGGTCGTGCCCAGCATTTT; cdr3_aa: CASRGGPGRAQHF
v_call: TRBV20-1; d_call: .; j_call: TRBJ1-5; clone_size: .; cdr3_length: 13; cdr3_nt: TGCAGTGCCCTACGGGGGATCAATCAGCCCCAGCATTTT; cdr3_aa: CSALRGINQPQHF
v_call: TRBV29-1; d_call: TRBD1; j_call: TRBJ2-7; clone_size: many; cdr3_length: 14; cdr3_nt: TGCAGCGTTGATGGGAACAGGGGGTATGACGAGCAGTACTTC; cdr3_aa: CSVDGNRGYDEQYF
v_call: TRBV12-3/TRBV12-4; d_call: TRBD1; j_call: TRBJ1-4; clone_size: medium-sized; cdr3_length: 14; cdr3_nt: TGTGCCAGCAGTCCCGGGACAGGGGTTGAAAAACTGTTTTTT; cdr3_aa: CASSPGTGVEKLFF
v_call: TRBV3-1; d_call: TRBD1; j_call: TRBJ1-1; clone_size: many; cdr3_length: 15; cdr3_nt: TGTGCCAGCAGCTCCCGGGACAGGGGGCCAACTGAAGCTTTCTTT; cdr3_aa: CASSSRDRGPTEAFF
v_call: TRBV15; d_call: .; j_call: TRBJ1-1; clone_size: many; cdr3_length: 14; cdr3_nt: TGTGCCACCAGCAGAGGACAGGACGTCTCTGAAGCTTTCTTT; cdr3_aa: CATSRGQDVSEAFF
v_call: TRBV5-1; d_call: .; j_call: TRBJ2-7; clone_size: many; cdr3_length: 13; cdr3_nt: TGCGCCAGCAGCATCACAGTTAGTGGAGAGCAGTACTTC; cdr3_aa: CASSITVSGEQYF
v_call: TRBV18; d_call: .; j_call: TRBJ1-1; clone_size: .; cdr3_length: 15; cdr3_nt: TGTGCCAGCTCACCACCGTGGGCCAGGAACACTGAAGCTTTCTTT; cdr3_aa: CASSPPWARNTEAFF
v_call: TRBV7-2; d_call: TRBD1; j_call: TRBJ1-1; clone_size: medium-sized; cdr3_length: 20; cdr3_nt: TGTGCCAGCAGCCCCGCCTTGGACAGGGGGCGAAGGGTTAGGAACACTGAAGCTTTCTTT; cdr3_aa: CASSPALDRGRRVRNTEAFF
v_call: TRBV6-5; d_call: TRBD1; j_call: TRBJ1-2; clone_size: many; cdr3_length: 16; cdr3_nt: TGTGCCAGCAGTACAACCCGGACAGGGCTGCTAACTGGCTACACCTTC; cdr3_aa: CASSTTRTGLLTGYTF
v_call: TRBV27; d_call: .; j_call: TRBJ2-2; clone_size: few; cdr3_length: 14; cdr3_nt: TGTGCCAGCAGTTTTTGGGGCTCGACCGGGGAGCTGTTTTTT; cdr3_aa: CASSFWGSTGELFF
v_call: TRBV12-3/TRBV12-4; d_call: .; j_call: TRBJ1-6; clone_size: few; cdr3_length: 14; cdr3_nt: TGTGCCAGCAGTTTAGGGTCAGGCAATTCACCCCTCCACTTT; cdr3_aa: CASSLGSGNSPLHF
v_call: TRBV29-1; d_call: .; j_call: TRBJ2-2; clone_size: many; cdr3_length: 13; cdr3_nt: TGCAGCGTTGAAATCAGGCCGGGGCGGGAGCTGTTTTTT; cdr3_aa: CSVEIRPGRELFF
v_call: TRBV19; d_call: .; j_call: TRBJ1-2; clone_size: many; cdr3_length: 13; cdr3_nt: TGTGCCACCCGCCCACAGGGTAGCTATGGCTACACCTTC; cdr3_aa: CATRPQGSYGYTF
v_call: TRBV11-2; d_call: .; j_call: TRBJ1-2; clone_size: few; cdr3_length: 17; cdr3_nt: TGTGCCAGCAGCTCCTACCCGGACACCTCACCCTTATATGGCTACACCTTC; cdr3_aa: CASSSYPDTSPLYGYTF
v_call: TRBV10-3; d_call: TRBD2; j_call: TRBJ2-3; clone_size: many; cdr3_length: 17; cdr3_nt: TGTGCCATCAGCCCGGGACTAGCGGGGGGCCTCACAGATACGCAGTATTTT; cdr3_aa: CAISPGLAGGLTDTQYF
v_call: TRBV3-1; d_call: .; j_call: TRBJ2-4; clone_size: many; cdr3_length: 16; cdr3_nt: TGTGCCAGCAGCCTGCGCCGGTTCGGGGCCAAAAACATTCAGTACTTC; cdr3_aa: CASSLRRFGAKNIQYF
v_call: TRBV7-2; d_call: TRBD2; j_call: TRBJ2-1; clone_size: few; cdr3_length: 17; cdr3_nt: TGTGCCAGCAGCCCCGACTCACTAGCGGGGGTACGCGGTGAGCAGTTCTTC; cdr3_aa: CASSPDSLAGVRGEQFF
v_call: TRBV25-1; d_call: .; j_call: TRBJ1-3; clone_size: many; cdr3_length: 14; cdr3_nt: TGTGCCAGCAGGAGGGTAGGGGCTGGAAACACCATATATTTT; cdr3_aa: CASRRVGAGNTIYF
v_call: TRBV11-2; d_call: .; j_call: TRBJ2-7; clone_size: few; cdr3_length: 16; cdr3_nt: TGTGCCAGCAGCTTAGGGGTGGGGGCAGGTTCCTACGAGCAGTACTTC; cdr3_aa: CASSLGVGAGSYEQYF
v_call: TRBV9; d_call: TRBD1; j_call: TRBJ2-3; clone_size: many; cdr3_length: 16; cdr3_nt: TGTGCCAGCAGCGTAGGAAGCGGACAGGGGGTAGATACGCAGTATTTT; cdr3_aa: CASSVGSGQGVDTQYF